The rows below give T cell receptor beta chains drawn from one sample of a study of blood T cell repertoires in COVID-19. Method: immunoSEQ multiplex PCR; TCRdb's copy keeps in-frame clones and lacks some. This sample yields some 240,000 clones, of which 88% are seen a single time; around 3.1% belongs to the top ten. Material for sequencing was PBMCs or T cells enriched from blood (not recorded which). These receptors were taken from a woman aged 35 to 49 who had been exposed to COVID-19. Each CDR3 is given with its conserved first and last residue. D genes are given only for firm matches. The size field is filled for only some rows; it gives once, few, many or a size class.

d_gene	abundance	v_gene	j_gene	CDR3nt	CDR3aa
TRBD2	.	TRBV25-1	TRBJ2-3	TGTGCCAGCAGTCGGACTAGCGGGGGGCTCACTAGCACAGATACGCAGTATTTT	CASSRTSGGLTSTDTQYF
TRBD1	.	TRBV2	TRBJ1-4	TGTGCCAGCAGTGCCCGGGACACGGCAGGGGGGGAAAAACTGTTTTTT	CASSARDTAGGEKLFF
.	once	TRBV21-1	TRBJ1-6	TGTGCCAGCAGAGGACAGGGAACCTATAATTCACCCCTCCACTTT	CASRGQGTYNSPLHF
TRBD1	once	TRBV7-2	TRBJ1-1	TGTGCCAGCAGCCCCACGGCAGGGGGGAACACTGAAGCTTTCTTT	CASSPTAGGNTEAFF
.	.	TRBV27	TRBJ1-6	TGTGCCAGCAGTTTAACAGGTTTAATATCACCCCTCCACTTT	CASSLTGLISPLHF
TRBD1	.	TRBV28	TRBJ1-1	TGTGCCAGCCTCCCAGGGGGGAGTGGCACTGAAGCTTTCTTT	CASLPGGSGTEAFF
.	.	TRBV7-9	TRBJ1-2	TGTGCCAGCAGGAGGGGGGGCAGTAACTATGGCTACACCTTC	CASRRGGSNYGYTF
.	.	TRBV6-2/TRBV6-3	TRBJ1-5	TGTGCCAGCAGTTACTCGGGAGGGTTGGGTCAGCCCCAGCATTTT	CASSYSGGLGQPQHF
TRBD1	.	TRBV4-2	TRBJ2-7	TGTGCCAGCAGCGAAGACAGGGTGCAGTACTTC	CASSEDRVQYF
TRBD1	.	TRBV5-1	TRBJ2-5	TGTGCCAGTAACCTGGGACAGGCCAAAGAGACCCAGTACTTC	CASNLGQAKETQYF
.	.	TRBV27	TRBJ2-1	TGTGCCAGCAGTTTGGCCAGGGTTAACAATGAGCAGTTCTTC	CASSLARVNNEQFF
.	few	TRBV28	TRBJ1-5	TGTGCCACCGAACAGGGAAACAATCAGCCCCAGCATTTT	CATEQGNNQPQHF
TRBD1	.	TRBV2	TRBJ2-1	TGTGCCAGCTCCGAGGTAGTACAGGGGGCAATCAATGAGCAGTTCTTC	CASSEVVQGAINEQFF
TRBD2	.	TRBV19	TRBJ2-2	TGTGCCAGTAGGGGACTAGCGGTAACGAACACCGGGGAGCTGTTTTTT	CASRGLAVTNTGELFF
.	once	TRBV28	TRBJ1-2	TGTGCCAGCAGTTCGCGGGCCTTTGGGTATGGCTACACCTTC	CASSSRAFGYGYTF
.	.	TRBV7-9	TRBJ2-1	TGTGCCAGCAGCCCGTACAATGAGCAGTTCTTC	CASSPYNEQFF
.	.	TRBV5-1	TRBJ2-2	TGCGCCAGCAGCTTGTCGGTAGGCAGGACCGGGGAGCTGTTTTTT	CASSLSVGRTGELFF
.	.	TRBV5-1	TRBJ1-3	TGCGCCAGCAGCTCGGCAACAGGTGGCTCCGCTGGAAACACCATATATTTT	CASSSATGGSAGNTIYF
TRBD1	.	TRBV5-1	TRBJ2-2	TGCGCCAGCAGCTTGGCCAGGGGGCCCTCCGGGGAGCTGTTTTTT	CASSLARGPSGELFF
.	.	TRBV24-1	TRBJ2-1	TGTGCCACCAGTGATTCCCTATACAATGAGCAGTTCTTC	CATSDSLYNEQFF
TRBD1	.	TRBV14	TRBJ1-2	TGTGCCAGCAGCCAAGCGAGGACAGGGCTGGGCTACACCTTC	CASSQARTGLGYTF